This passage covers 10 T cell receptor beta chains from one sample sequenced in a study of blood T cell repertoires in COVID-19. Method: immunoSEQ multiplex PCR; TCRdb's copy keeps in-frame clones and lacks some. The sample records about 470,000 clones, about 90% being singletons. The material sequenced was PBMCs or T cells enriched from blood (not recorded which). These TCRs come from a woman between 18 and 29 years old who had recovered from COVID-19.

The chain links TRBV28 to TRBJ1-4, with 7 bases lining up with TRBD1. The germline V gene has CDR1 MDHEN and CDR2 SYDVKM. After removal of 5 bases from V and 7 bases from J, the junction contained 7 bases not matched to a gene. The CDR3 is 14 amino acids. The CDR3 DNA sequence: TGTGCCAGCAGTGGGGATGGACAGGTTGAAAAACTGTTTTTT. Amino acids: CASSGDGQVEKLFF.

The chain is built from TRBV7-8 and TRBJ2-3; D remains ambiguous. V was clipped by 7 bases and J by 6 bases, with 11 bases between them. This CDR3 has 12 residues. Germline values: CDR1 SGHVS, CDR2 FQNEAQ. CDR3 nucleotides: TGTGCCAGCACCACGGCCGGGGATACGCAGTATTTT. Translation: CASTTAGDTQYF.

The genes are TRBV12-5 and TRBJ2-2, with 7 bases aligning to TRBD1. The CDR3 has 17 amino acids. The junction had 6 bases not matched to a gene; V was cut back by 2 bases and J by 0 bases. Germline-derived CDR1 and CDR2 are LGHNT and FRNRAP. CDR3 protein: CASGLQPTGTNTGELFF. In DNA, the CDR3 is TGTGCTAGTGGTTTGCAACCGACAGGGACGAACACCGGGGAGCTGTTTTTT.

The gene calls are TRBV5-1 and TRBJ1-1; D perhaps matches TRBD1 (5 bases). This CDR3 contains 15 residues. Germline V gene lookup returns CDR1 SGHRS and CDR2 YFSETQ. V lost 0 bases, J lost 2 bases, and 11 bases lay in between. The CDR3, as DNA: TGCGCCAGCAGCTTGGATAAGGGGATAAACACTGAAGCTTTCTTT. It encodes CASSLDKGINTEAFF.

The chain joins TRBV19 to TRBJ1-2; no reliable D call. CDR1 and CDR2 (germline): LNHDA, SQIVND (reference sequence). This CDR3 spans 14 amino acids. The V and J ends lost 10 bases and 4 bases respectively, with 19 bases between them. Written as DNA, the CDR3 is TGTGCCACCAATGGAGGGCTTGTAGGCTATGGCTACACCTTC. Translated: CATNGGLVGYGYTF.

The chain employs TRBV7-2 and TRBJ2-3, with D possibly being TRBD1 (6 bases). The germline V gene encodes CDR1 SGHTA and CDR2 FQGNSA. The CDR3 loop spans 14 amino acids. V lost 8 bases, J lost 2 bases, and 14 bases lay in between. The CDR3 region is CASLRDKLTDTQYF. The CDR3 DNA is TGTGCCAGCCTCCGGGACAAGCTCACAGATACGCAGTATTTT.

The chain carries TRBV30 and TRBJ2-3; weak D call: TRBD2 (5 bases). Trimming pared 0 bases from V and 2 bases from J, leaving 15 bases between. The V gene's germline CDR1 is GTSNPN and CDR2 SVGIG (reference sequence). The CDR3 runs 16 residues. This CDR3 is CAWSVGAAKNTDTQYF. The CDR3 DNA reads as TGTGCCTGGAGTGTAGGAGCGGCAAAGAACACAGATACGCAGTATTTT.

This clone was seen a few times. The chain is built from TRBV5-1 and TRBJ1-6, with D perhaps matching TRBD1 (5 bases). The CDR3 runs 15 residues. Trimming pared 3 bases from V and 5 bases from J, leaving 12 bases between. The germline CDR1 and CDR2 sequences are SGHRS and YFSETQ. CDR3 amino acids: CASSSQGGDNSPLHF. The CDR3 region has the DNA TGCGCCAGCAGCTCCCAGGGAGGCGATAATTCACCCCTCCACTTT.

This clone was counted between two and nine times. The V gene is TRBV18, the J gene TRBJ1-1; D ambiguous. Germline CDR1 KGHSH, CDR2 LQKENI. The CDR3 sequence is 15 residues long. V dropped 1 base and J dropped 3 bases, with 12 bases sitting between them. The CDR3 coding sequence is TGTGCCAGCTCACCACAGGGAGTCTCCGACACTGAAGCTTTCTTT. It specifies CASSPQGVSDTEAFF.

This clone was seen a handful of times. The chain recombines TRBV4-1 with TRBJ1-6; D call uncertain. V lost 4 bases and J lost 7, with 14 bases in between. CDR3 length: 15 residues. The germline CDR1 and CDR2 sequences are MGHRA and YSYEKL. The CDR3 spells CASSLQTVSNSPLHF. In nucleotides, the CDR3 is TGCGCCAGCAGCCTCCAAACAGTTTCCAATTCACCCCTCCACTTT.